This TCR beta chain was observed in a study of beta chain features in type 1 diabetes. Findings and limits, study-wide: cDNA-based reads could over-represent cells with high TCR expression. For patients, the naive, central memory and Treg TCRB repertoires appeared more alike than for healthy donors.

Expressed TCRB transcripts were sequenced after all isolated RNA was converted to cDNA. Only in-frame clones appear in the TCRdb table, and some are missing; sequencing was by immunoSEQ multiplex PCR. In the table there are under 400,000 clones, about 14% of which are singletons. Trimming shortened V by 1 base and J by 2 bases, and 11 bases separated the two germline ends. The CDR3 totals 15 residues. Germline V gene data show CDR1 as SGHTA and CDR2 as FQGNSA. Isolation of CD4+ naive, central memory, regulatory and stem cell-like memory cells was achieved by sorting via CD45RO/CCR7/CD25/CD127/CD95/CD27. In its sample, this clone was seen a few times. Its antigen is still unknown.

This sequence originates from a young man in good health. Specimen: central memory CD4+ T cells from blood. The chain couples TRBV7-2 to TRBJ2-5; D not resolved. CDR3 in amino acids: CASSLESLTQETQYF. The CDR3 region has the DNA TGTGCCAGCAGCTTAGAGTCCCTGACACAAGAGACCCAGTACTTC.